One sample yielded the 14 T cell receptor beta chains listed below, sequenced in a study of blood T cell repertoires in COVID-19. Here immunoSEQ multiplex PCR was the method, and the copy in TCRdb shows in-frame clones only, minus some. The sample has under 250,000 clones, around 81% seen once. The sample taken for sequencing was peripheral blood. These receptors were collected from a man over 45 with active or convalescent COVID-19.

This clone showed up just a few times. The rearrangement joins TRBV5-1 to TRBJ2-1, with 10 positions matching TRBD1. This CDR3 comprises 15 residues. Germline CDR1 reads SGHRS; CDR2 reads YFSETQ. With V trimmed by 4 bases and J by 10 bases, 11 bases remained unmatched. CDR3 region: CASSHGTGEIREQFF. The CDR3 DNA sequence: TGCGCCAGCAGCCACGGGACAGGGGAGATTCGGGAGCAGTTCTTC.

This chain uses TRBV11-2 with TRBJ1-1; D not resolved. CDR1 and CDR2 from the germline V gene are SGHAT and FQNNGV. The length of the CDR3 is 14 residues. V dropped 2 bases and J dropped 1 base, with 8 bases sitting between them. The DNA for the CDR3 is TGTGCCAGCAGCTTATATCCGGGGAACACTGAAGCTTTCTTT. Translated, it gives CASSLYPGNTEAFF. Looking up the rest from reference TRBV11-2 and TRBJ1-1 gives the full variable domain: EAGVAQSPRYKIIEKRQSVAFWCNPISGHATLYWYQQILGQGPKLLIQFQNNGVVDDSQLPKDRFSAERLKGVDSTLKIQPAKLEDSAVYLCASSLYPGNTEAFFGQGTRLTVV.

The rearrangement joins TRBV12-3 or TRBV12-4 to TRBJ2-2; TRBD1 is a possible D gene (5 bases). The CDR3 has 13 amino acids. The germline V and J ends were trimmed by 5 bases and 5 bases, with 9 bases remaining between them. CDR3 coding DNA: TGTGCCAGCAGTCCCCAGGGTACCGGGGAGCTGTTTTTT. This encodes CASSPQGTGELFF.

The chain is built from TRBV7-2 and TRBJ1-6; 7 bases agree with TRBD1. CDR3 size: 14 residues. V trimming: 4 bases; J trimming: 7 bases; junction bases outside the gene matches: 4. CDR1 SGHTA and CDR2 FQGNSA come from the germline V gene. CDR3 nucleotides: TGTGCCAGCAGCTCTGGACAGGCCAATTCACCCCTCCACTTT. It codes for CASSSGQANSPLHF. The variable domain in full, completed from reference TRBV7-2 and TRBJ1-6, reads GAGVSQSPSNKVTEKGKDVELRCDPISGHTALYWYRQSLGQGLEFLIYFQGNSAPDKSGLPSDRFSAERTGGSVSTLTIQRTQQEDSAVYLCASSSGQANSPLHFGNGTRLTVT.

The gene calls are TRBV11-2 and TRBJ2-3; no clear D gene. This CDR3 contains 14 residues. Germline CDR1 and CDR2: SGHAT and FQNNGV. Trimming took off 6 bases at V and 4 bases at J, with 14 bases between the two ends. The CDR3, as DNA: TGTGCCAGCAGAATACCATCTGAGCCAGATACGCAGTATTTT. It specifies CASRIPSEPDTQYF.

The gene calls are TRBV11-1 and TRBJ2-3, with 8 nucleotides matching TRBD2. V lost 5 bases to trimming and J lost 0 bases; unmatched junction nucleotides: 4. The CDR3 totals 15 residues. Germline CDR1 and CDR2: SGHAT and FQDESV (reference sequence). The DNA of the CDR3 is TGTGCCAGCAGCGGGGGACTAGAAAGCACAGATACGCAGTATTTT. Protein sequence: CASSGGLESTDTQYF.

This chain links TRBV19 with TRBJ1-1, with D perhaps TRBD1 (6 bases). Germline CDR1 and CDR2: LNHDA and SQIVND (reference sequence). V lost 6 bases and J 7 bases, leaving 15 bases between the germline ends. The CDR3 loop spans 13 amino acids. CDR3 DNA sequence: TGTGCCAGTAGCCAACAGGGTGGCCTTGAAGCTTTCTTT. Translated: CASSQQGGLEAFF.

This clone was recorded at least ten times. This sequence joins TRBV4-1 and TRBJ1-1; TRBD1 is a possible D gene (6 bases). Trimming stripped 4 bases from V and 4 bases from J, with 10 bases between. This CDR3 region has 13 residues. The germline CDR1 and CDR2 sequences are MGHRA and YSYEKL. The CDR3 DNA sequence: TGCGCCAGCAGCCGAGGACAGAGCACTGAAGCTTTCTTT. This translates into CASSRGQSTEAFF.

This chain links TRBV6-5 with TRBJ2-2, with D possibly matching TRBD1 (5 bases). The germline V gene has CDR1 MNHEY and CDR2 SVGAGI. Trimming removed 7 bases from V and 4 bases from J, with 10 bases in between. CDR3 length equals 13 residues. The CDR3 loop is CASIRRGTGELFF. The CDR3 DNA follows: TGTGCCAGCATTCGAAGGGGCACCGGGGAGCTGTTTTTT.

The chain has TRBV6-5 and TRBJ2-7; D is perhaps TRBD2 (6 bases). Germline values: CDR1 MNHEY, CDR2 SVGAGI. V lost 0 bases and J lost 6, with 12 bases in between. There are 14 residues in the CDR3. CDR3 loop: CASSYSVPAGEQYF. CDR3 sequence (DNA): TGTGCCAGCAGTTACTCGGTCCCAGCGGGCGAGCAGTACTTC.

This rearrangement joins TRBV6-1 to TRBJ2-6; no reliable D call. The CDR3 is made up of 17 amino acids. The V gene lost 0 bases and the J gene lost 0 bases, with 9 bases spanning the gap. The V gene's germline CDR1 is MNHNS and CDR2 SASEGT. DNA of the CDR3: TGTGCCAGCAGTGAAGCTCCAGGCAGCTCTGGGGCCAACGTCCTGACTTTC. This codes for CASSEAPGSSGANVLTF.

This chain connects TRBV28 to TRBJ1-5, with 10 bases lining up with TRBD1. Germline V gene sequence: CDR1 MDHEN, CDR2 SYDVKM. The V segment lost 3 bases and the J segment 1 base; nucleotides outside the gene matches: 3. CDR3 length: 16 residues. CDR3 nucleotide sequence: TGTGCCAGCAGTTTGGGGACAGGGGTGAGCAATCAGCCCCAGCATTTT. Its translation is CASSLGTGVSNQPQHF.

CDR3 loop: CASSVVPDSSNEQYF. Written as DNA, the CDR3 is TGTGCCAGCAGCGTAGTGCCGGACAGCTCAAACGAGCAGTACTTC. This chain uses TRBV9 with TRBJ2-7; a weak D match, TRBD1 (6 bases). Trimming stripped 0 bases from V and 5 bases from J, with 15 bases between. Germline loops: CDR1 SGDLS, CDR2 YYNGEE. The CDR3 runs to 15 residues.

This sequence joins TRBV19 and TRBJ1-3; 10 bases fit TRBD1. Per the germline V gene, CDR1 is LNHDA and CDR2 is SQIVND (reference sequence). Germline trimming cut 6 bases from V and 4 bases from J; bases unmatched to any gene: 6. The CDR3 spans 15 residues. The CDR3 sequence: CASSRQGAEGNTIYF. The CDR3 DNA reads TGTGCCAGTAGCCGACAGGGGGCCGAAGGAAACACCATATATTTT.